This T cell receptor (beta chain) originates from a study of cytomegalovirus exposure and HLA in healthy donors. With 60 Vbeta and 13 Jbeta primers, the PCR was carried out. Repertoires were generated with immunoSEQ multiplex PCR, while TCRdb's copy carries only in-frame clones and drops some. The sample lists about 160,000 clones, 70% to 90% occurring once. The germline V and J ends were trimmed by 6 bases and 0 bases, with 15 bases remaining between them. The CDR3 consists of 15 residues. Germline V CDR1 and CDR2: MNHNS, SASEGT. The sequence was obtained from a young man in good health and CMV-seropositive. The genes are TRBV6-1 and TRBJ2-7, with D maybe TRBD1 (6 bases). Sample: PBMCs. The CDR3 DNA follows: TGTGCCAGCAGCGGCCACCGGGACACCTCCTACGAGCAGTACTTC. Encoded protein: CASSGHRDTSYEQYF.